This TCR beta chain stems from a study of Ad26.COV2.S vaccination and SARS-CoV-2 variants (dated by TCRdb to about 2021). Regarding the study in general: Vaccine-arm donors came from COV1001, a multicentre, randomized, double-blind, placebo-controlled phase I-IIa trial of Ad26.COV2.S in healthy adults. Dosing of Ad26.COV2.S was intramuscular, at either 5x10^10 or 1x10^11 viral particles, delivered as one shot or as two shots spaced 56 days apart. Sequencing of the TCRbeta repertoire served to evaluate the specificity and breadth of SARS-CoV-2-reactive T cell receptors following Ad26.COV2.S vaccination. A total of about 30 samples were included in the TCR-sequenced set, comprising around 19 Ad26.COV2.S vaccine recipients, 5 placebo recipients and 8 SARS-CoV-2 convalescent individuals. Participants in the trial were split at random into five groups of five each, receiving low-dose or high-dose Ad26.COV2.S once or twice, or else placebo on both occasions. Blinding of investigators to trial group allocation was maintained during experiments and outcome assessment.

Points on this clone: What this receptor recognizes is not known. No base quality information exists; no much larger clone differs at one position.

The sample's treatment or condition label, in plain terms: around 19 received Ad26.COV2.S at low or high dose, single or two shots; 5 received placebo; per-sample allocation not given. For vaccine and placebo recipients, the sequenced repertoires came from samples collected on day 63 after the first injection. Cohort 1b enrolled around 23 adults aged 18-55 years at a single site in Boston, USA, between 29 July and 7 August 2020. As a vaccine, Ad26.COV2.S was a replication-incompetent adenovirus type 26 vector that expressed a prefusion-stabilized SARS-CoV-2 spike protein derived from the original Wuhan strain. As encoded in the germline V gene, CDR1 is KGHSH while CDR2 is LQKENI. Spanning cysteine to phenylalanine, the CDR3 consists of 16 amino acids. Only the CDR3 region is kept as DNA, spanning 48 bases read in frame from base 1. At the junction V is shortened by 3 bases and J by 2 bases, with 14 bases in between.

General findings and caveats noted by the study authors: The study was not powered for comparison of responses between vaccine doses or regimens. Ad26.COV2.S recipients had higher spike-specific TCR breadth than placebo recipients (P = 0.0014). Substantial breadth of spike-specific CD8+ and CD4+ T cell responses was reported after vaccination. The authors noted that the TCR breadth and depth analyses may have underestimated total T cell responses. Vaccine and placebo recipients had comparable non-spike TCR breadth, which fits with the vaccine containing only spike.

The immunoSEQ Assay was used to sequence TCRbeta CDR3 regions. After extraction, genomic DNA underwent amplification by bias-controlled multiplex PCR, followed by high-throughput sequencing. Under the source paper's analysis protocol: To quantify the absolute abundance of every unique TCRbeta CDR3 region, sequences were collapsed and filtered. T cell fraction was estimated by normalizing TCRbeta template counts to usable DNA, which was measured by amplifying reference genes present in all nucleated cells. Repertoire TCRs were annotated as SARS-CoV-2-specific by exact matching of V gene, CDR3 amino acid sequence and J gene to a known reactive TCR set. The reference SARS-CoV-2 TCR set came from MIRA and was filtered for enrichment in COVID-19-positive ImmuneCODE repertoires, removing public or cross-reactive TCRs. Using the MIRA antigens, annotated TCRs were further analysed by specific ORF or by position within an ORF. Breadth was defined as the number of annotated unique rearrangements divided by the total number of unique productive rearrangements, and depth was defined as the summed frequency of the annotated unique rearrangements. Two-sided Wilcoxon rank-sum tests were used to compare TCR breadth between groups. This immuneACCESS table, as held by TCRdb, lists in-frame sequences with V and J called but not all clones. Of the missing ones, under half trace to an unresolved V gene in checked studies; the others have no known cause. D and trimming come from the DNA, and the V and J calls and clone size come from that table. Present in this sample are 440,000 or so clones, about 92% of which were seen just once. Roughly 1.7% of the sample belongs to the ten largest clones.

The chain is assembled from TRBV18 and TRBJ1-5, with the D gene not clear enough to name. The sequence derives from a person aged 18-65 years who received the Ad26.COV2.S COVID-19 vaccine or a placebo. Source: peripheral blood, taken in a trial of Ad26.COV2.S vaccine versus placebo. The DNA sequence reads TGTGCCAGCTCACCGTTGGAGGCAGCAGGCAATCAGCCCCAGCATTTT. It encodes CASSPLEAAGNQPQHF.